This paragraph covers one TCR beta chain sequence. Regions amplified from RNA transcripts were the TCR beta CDR3 regions. The HTBI primer set drove a first-round RT-PCR of the TCR CDR3. TCRdb redid the calling of the multiplex PCR reads with MiXCR, one entry per CDR3 protein. The sample shows about 270,000 distinct CDR3 sequences, around 22% of them seen only once. The data belong to a study of T cells in Graves' hyperthyroidism and ophthalmopathy. CDR1 and CDR2 (germline): KGHSH, LQKENI. After removal of 10 bases from V and 0 bases from J, the junction contained 6 bases not matched to a gene. The CDR3 length is 14 residues. Each diagnosis was grounded in clinical symptoms, serum thyroxine and TRAb, thyroid ultrasound, and orbital computed tomography.

This chain uses TRBV18 with TRBJ1-1; TRBD1 agrees at 9 bases. Sequencing used blood. This receptor was taken from a man younger than 45 with Graves' ophthalmopathy. This CDR3 reads CATTRDRVNTEAFF. As DNA, the CDR3 is TGTGCCACTACGAGGGACAGGGTGAACACTGAAGCTTTCTTT.